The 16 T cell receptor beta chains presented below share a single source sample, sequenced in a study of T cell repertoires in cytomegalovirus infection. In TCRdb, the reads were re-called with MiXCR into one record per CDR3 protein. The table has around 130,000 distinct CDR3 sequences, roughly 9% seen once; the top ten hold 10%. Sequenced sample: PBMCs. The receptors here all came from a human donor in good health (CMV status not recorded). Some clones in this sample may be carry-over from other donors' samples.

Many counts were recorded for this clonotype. Here the CDR3 reads CASSQDLRLNEQFF. The CDR3 DNA sequence: TGTGCCAGCAGCCAAGACCTTCGTCTGAATGAGCAGTTCTTC. The chain has TRBV14 and TRBJ2-1, with D uncertain. In germline, CDR1 is SGHDN, CDR2 FVKESK. The CDR3 is 14 residues long. Deletions cut 0 bases from V and 7 bases from J, with 10 bases between.

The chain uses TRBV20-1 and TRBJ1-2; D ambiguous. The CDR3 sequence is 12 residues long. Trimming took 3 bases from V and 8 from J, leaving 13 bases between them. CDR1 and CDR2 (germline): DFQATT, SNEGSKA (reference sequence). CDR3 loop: CSARRRQDGYTF. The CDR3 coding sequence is TGCAGTGCTAGGAGACGCCAGGACGGCTACACCTTC.

DNA of the CDR3: TGTGCCACCAGCGACCCCGGGACCCTAAGCTCCTACAATGAGCAGTTCTTC. Translation: CATSDPGTLSSYNEQFF. V and J are TRBV15 and TRBJ2-1, with D possibly being TRBD1 or TRBD2 (5 bases each). The CDR3 is 17 amino acids. V lost 5 bases and J lost 0, with 17 bases in between. Germline CDR1 LNHNV, CDR2 YYDKDF (reference sequence).

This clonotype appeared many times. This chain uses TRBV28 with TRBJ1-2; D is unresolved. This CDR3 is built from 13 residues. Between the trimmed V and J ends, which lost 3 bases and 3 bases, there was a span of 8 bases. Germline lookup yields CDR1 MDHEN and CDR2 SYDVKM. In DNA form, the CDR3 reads TGTGCCAGCAGTTTGAACGGAGACTATGGCTACACCTTC. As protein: CASSLNGDYGYTF.

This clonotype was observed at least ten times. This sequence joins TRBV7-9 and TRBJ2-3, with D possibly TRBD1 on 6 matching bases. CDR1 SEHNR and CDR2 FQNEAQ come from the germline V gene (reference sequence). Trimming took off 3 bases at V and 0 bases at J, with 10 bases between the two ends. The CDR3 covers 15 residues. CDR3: CASSFRDTSTDTQYF. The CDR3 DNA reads TGTGCCAGCAGCTTCCGGGACACGAGCACAGATACGCAGTATTTT.

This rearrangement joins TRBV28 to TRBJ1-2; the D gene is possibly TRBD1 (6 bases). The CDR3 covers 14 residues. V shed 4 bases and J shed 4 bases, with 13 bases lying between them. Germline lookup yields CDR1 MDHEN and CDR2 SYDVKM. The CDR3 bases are TGTGCCAGCAGTTCCGGGGGGCGGTCCTATGGCTACACCTTC. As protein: CASSSGGRSYGYTF.

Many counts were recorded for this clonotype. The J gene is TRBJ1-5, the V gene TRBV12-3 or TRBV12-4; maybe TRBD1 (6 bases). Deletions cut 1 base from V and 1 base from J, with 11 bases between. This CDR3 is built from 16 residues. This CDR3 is CASSLGGPRSNQPQHF. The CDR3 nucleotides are TGTGCCAGCAGTTTAGGGGGGCCGAGGAGCAATCAGCCCCAGCATTTT.

The CDR3 DNA follows: TGTGCCAGCAGGGAGAGACAGTTGGACACTGAAGCTTTCTTT. Translated, it gives CASRERQLDTEAFF. The genes are TRBV6-5 and TRBJ1-1; a weak D match, TRBD1 (5 bases). This CDR3 spans 14 amino acids. V shed 6 bases and J shed 3 bases, with 14 bases lying between them. CDR1 is MNHEY and CDR2 is SVGAGI in the germline V gene.

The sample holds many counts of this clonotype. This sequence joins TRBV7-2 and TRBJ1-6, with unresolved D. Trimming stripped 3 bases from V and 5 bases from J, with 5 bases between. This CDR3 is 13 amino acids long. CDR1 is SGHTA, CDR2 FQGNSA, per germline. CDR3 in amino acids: CASSFNNNSPLHF. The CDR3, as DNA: TGTGCCAGCAGCTTCAACAATAATTCACCCCTCCACTTT.

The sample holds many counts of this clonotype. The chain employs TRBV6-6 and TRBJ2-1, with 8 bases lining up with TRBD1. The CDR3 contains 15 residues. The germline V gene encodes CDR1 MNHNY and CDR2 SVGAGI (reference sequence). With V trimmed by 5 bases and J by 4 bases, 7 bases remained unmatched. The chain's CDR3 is CASSKGQVFYNEQFF. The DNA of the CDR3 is TGTGCCAGCAGTAAGGGACAGGTTTTTTACAATGAGCAGTTCTTC.

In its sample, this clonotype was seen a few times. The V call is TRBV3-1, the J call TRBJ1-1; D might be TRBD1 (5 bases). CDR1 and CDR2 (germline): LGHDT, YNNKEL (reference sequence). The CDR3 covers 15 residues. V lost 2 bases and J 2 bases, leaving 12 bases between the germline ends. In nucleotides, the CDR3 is TGTGCCAGCAGCCAAACAGGACCTCCAAACACTGAAGCTTTCTTT. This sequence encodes CASSQTGPPNTEAFF.

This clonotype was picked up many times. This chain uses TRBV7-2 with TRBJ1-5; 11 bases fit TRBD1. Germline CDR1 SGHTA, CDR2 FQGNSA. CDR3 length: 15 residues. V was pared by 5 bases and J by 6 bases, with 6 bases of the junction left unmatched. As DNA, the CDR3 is TGTGCCAGCAGCCCGGACAGGGGGCAAGGTCAGCCCCAGCATTTT. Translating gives CASSPDRGQGQPQHF.

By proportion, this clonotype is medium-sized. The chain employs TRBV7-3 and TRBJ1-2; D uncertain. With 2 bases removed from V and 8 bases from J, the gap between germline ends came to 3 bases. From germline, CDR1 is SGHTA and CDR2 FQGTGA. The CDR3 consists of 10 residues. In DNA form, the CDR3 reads TGTGCCAGCAGCTTAGAAGGCTACACCTTC. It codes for CASSLEGYTF.

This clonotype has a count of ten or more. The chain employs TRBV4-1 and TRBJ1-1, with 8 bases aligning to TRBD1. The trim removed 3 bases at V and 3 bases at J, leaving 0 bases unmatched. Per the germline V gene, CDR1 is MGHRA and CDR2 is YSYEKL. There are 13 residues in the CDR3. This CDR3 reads CASSQTGDTEAFF. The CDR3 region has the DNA TGCGCCAGCAGCCAGACAGGGGACACTGAAGCTTTCTTT.

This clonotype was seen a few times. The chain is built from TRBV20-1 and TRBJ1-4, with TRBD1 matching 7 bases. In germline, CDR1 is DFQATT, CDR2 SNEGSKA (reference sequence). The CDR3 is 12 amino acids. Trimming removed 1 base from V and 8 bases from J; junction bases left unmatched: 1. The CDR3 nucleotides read TGCAGTGCTAGAGCGACAGGGGAAAAACTGTTTTTT. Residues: CSARATGEKLFF.

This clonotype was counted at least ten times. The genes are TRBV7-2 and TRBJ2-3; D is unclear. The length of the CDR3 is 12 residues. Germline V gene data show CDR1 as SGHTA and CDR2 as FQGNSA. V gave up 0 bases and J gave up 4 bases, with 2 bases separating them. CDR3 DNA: TGTGCCAGCAGCTTAGCAGCAGATACGCAGTATTTT. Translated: CASSLAADTQYF.